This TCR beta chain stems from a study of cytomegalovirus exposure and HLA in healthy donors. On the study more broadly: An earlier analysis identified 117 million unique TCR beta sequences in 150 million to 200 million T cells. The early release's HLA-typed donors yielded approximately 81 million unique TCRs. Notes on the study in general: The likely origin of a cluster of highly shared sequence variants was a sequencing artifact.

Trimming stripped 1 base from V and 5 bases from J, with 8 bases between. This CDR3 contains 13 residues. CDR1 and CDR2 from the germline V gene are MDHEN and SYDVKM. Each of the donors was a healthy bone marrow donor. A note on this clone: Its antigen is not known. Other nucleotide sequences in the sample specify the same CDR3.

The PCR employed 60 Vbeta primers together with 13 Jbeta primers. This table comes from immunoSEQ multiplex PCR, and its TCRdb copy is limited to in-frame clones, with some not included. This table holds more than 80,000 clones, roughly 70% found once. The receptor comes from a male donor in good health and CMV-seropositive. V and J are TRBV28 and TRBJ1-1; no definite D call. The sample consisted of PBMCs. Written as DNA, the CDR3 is TGTGCCAGCAGTTTATCGGGGAGGACTGAAGCTTTCTTT. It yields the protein CASSLSGRTEAFF.